This T cell receptor beta chain was captured in a study of blood T cell repertoires in COVID-19. On the study more broadly: COVID-19 samples, acute and convalescent, were from the United States, Italy and Spain. Sources were T cells, B-cell-depleted T cells, or PBMCs; the material itself was cDNA or gDNA.

In the source study's methods: It was from reference gene primer amplification that nucleated cell counts were estimated. Sequenced by immunoSEQ multiplex PCR; TCRdb stores in-frame clones only, minus some. V, J and clone size reflect that table, while D and trimming were determined from the DNA. The table records about 140,000 clones, 85% to 90% of them present only once. This CDR3 region has 16 residues. CDR1 is MGHRA and CDR2 is YSYEKL in the germline V gene. Trimming left V 0 bases short and J 6 bases short, with 15 bases between. The receptor was isolated from a woman aged 60-75 years with acute or convalescent COVID-19. The chain couples TRBV4-1 to TRBJ1-5, with D perhaps matching TRBD1 (5 bases). Source material: peripheral blood. The CDR3 loop reads CASSQDGGARGQPQHF. The CDR3 nucleotides read TGCGCCAGCAGCCAAGACGGGGGAGCGAGGGGTCAGCCCCAGCATTTT.